This entry lists 6 T cell receptor beta chains sequenced from one sample in a study of T cells expressing NK-cell markers. Each CDR3 protein gets one entry in TCRdb, which reprocessed the 5' RACE reads and gives no DNA. This table lists around 280,000 distinct CDR3 sequences. Sequences were obtained from blood T cells: a sorted CD56 or NKG2C T cell subset, CD4+ or CD8+ T cells, or bulk PBMC T cells (not recorded which). These TCRs come from a man aged 18 to 30 in good health.

The chain links TRBV12-3 or TRBV12-4 to TRBJ1-6. The CDR3 is 16 amino acids. The CDR3: CASGTRALGLFSPLHF.

CDR3 loop: CAIRDRVGQFF. The chain links TRBV10-3 to TRBJ2-1; TCRdb picks TRBD1, but there is no DNA to check that call. Germline V gene sequence: CDR1 ENHRY, CDR2 SYGVKD. The CDR3 spans 11 residues.

The J gene is TRBJ2-7, the V gene TRBV5-1; TCRdb calls TRBD2, which cannot be checked without DNA. This CDR3 is 18 amino acids long. CDR1 and CDR2 from the germline V gene are SGHRS and YFSETQ. The CDR3 sequence: CASSVWRSVASGTYEQYF.

V is TRBV18 and J is TRBJ2-1; TCRdb picks TRBD1, but there is no DNA to check that call. From germline, CDR1 is KGHSH and CDR2 LQKENI. This CDR3 is 13 amino acids long. The CDR3 sequence is CASSLDSGDEQFF.

The V gene is TRBV11-3, the J gene TRBJ2-1. CDR3 size: 16 residues. Germline V gene lookup returns CDR1 SGHNT and CDR2 YENEEA. This CDR3 reads CASSWTGGGSYNEQFF. The full variable domain, its missing parts supplied by reference TRBV11-3 and TRBJ2-1, is EAGVVQSPRYKIIEKKQPVAFWCNPISGHNTLYWYLQNLGQGPELLIRYENEEAVDDSQLPKDRFSAERLKGVDSTLKIQPAELGDSAVYLCASSWTGGGSYNEQFFGPGTRLTVL.

This CDR3 reads CRTSGTYEQFF. V and J are TRBV20-1 and TRBJ2-1. This CDR3 has 11 amino acids. In germline, CDR1 is DFQATT, CDR2 SNEGSKA (reference sequence).